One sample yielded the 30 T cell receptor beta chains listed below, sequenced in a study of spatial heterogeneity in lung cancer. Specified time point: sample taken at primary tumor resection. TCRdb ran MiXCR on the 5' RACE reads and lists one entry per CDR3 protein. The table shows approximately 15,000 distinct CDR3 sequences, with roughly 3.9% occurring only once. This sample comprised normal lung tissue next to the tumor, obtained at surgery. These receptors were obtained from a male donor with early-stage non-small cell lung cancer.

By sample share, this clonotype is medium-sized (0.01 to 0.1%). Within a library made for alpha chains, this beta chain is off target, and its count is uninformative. The CDR3 nucleotides are TGTGCCAGCACCGAGACTAGCGGGAGGGCCTTAGATACGCAGTATTTT. As protein: CASTETSGRALDTQYF. The chain has TRBV12-3 or TRBV12-4 and TRBJ2-3; 14 positions agree with TRBD2. The length of the CDR3 is 16 residues. The V and J ends lost 7 bases and 5 bases, in that order; junction bases with no gene match: 8.

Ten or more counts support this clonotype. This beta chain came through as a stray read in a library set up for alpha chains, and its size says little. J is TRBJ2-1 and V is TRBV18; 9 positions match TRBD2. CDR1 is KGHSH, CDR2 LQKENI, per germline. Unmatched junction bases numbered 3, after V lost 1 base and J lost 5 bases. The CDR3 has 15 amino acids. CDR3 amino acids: CASSPRASGDNEQFF. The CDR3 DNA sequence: TGTGCCAGCTCACCACGGGCTAGCGGGGACAATGAGCAGTTCTTC.

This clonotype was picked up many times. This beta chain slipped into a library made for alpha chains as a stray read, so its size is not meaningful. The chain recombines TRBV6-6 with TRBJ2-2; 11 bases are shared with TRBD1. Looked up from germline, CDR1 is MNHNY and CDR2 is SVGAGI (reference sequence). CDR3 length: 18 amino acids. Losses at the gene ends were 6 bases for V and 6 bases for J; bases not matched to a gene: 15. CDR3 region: CASSRGQGASFHPGELFF. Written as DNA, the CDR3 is TGTGCCAGCAGCCGTGGACAGGGGGCTTCCTTCCACCCCGGGGAGCTGTTTTTT.

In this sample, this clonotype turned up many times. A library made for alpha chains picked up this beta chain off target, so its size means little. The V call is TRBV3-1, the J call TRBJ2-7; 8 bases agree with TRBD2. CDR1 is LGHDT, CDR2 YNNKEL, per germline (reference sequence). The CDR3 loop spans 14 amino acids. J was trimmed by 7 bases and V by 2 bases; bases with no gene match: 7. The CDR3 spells CASSQLAGGGEQYF. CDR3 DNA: TGTGCCAGCAGCCAATTGGCGGGAGGCGGTGAGCAGTACTTC.

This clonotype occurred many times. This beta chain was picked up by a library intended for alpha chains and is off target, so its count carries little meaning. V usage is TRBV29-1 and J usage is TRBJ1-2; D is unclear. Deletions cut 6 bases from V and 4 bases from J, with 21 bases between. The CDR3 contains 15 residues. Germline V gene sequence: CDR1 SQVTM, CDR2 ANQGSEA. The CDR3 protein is CSVVPEAGIGYGYTF. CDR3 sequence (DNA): TGCAGCGTGGTCCCCGAGGCGGGTATCGGCTATGGCTACACCTTC.

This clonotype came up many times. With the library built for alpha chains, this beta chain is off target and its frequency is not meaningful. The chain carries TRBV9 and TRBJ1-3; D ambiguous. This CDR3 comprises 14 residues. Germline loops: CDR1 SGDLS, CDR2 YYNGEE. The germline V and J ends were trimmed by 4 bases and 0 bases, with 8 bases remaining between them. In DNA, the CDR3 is TGTGCCAGCAGCACTCAGAGCTCTGGAAACACCATATATTTT. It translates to CASSTQSSGNTIYF.

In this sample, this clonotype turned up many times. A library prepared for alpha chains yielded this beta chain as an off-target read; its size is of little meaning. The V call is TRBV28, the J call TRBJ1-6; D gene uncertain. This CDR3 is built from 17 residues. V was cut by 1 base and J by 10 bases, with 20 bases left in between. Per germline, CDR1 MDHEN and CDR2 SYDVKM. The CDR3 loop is CASSLFRATKKDSPLHF. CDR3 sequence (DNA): TGTGCCAGCAGTTTATTTCGCGCAACCAAGAAGGACTCACCCCTCCACTTT.

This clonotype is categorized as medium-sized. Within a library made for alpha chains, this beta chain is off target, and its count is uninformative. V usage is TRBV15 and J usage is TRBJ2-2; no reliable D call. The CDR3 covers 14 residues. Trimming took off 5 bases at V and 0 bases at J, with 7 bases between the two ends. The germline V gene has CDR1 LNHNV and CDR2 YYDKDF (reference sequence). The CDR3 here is CATSFGSNTGELFF. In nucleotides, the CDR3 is TGTGCCACCAGCTTCGGATCGAACACCGGGGAGCTGTTTTTT.

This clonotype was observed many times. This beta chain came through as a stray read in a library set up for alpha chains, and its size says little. The CDR3 protein is CASSSGWGGLASTGELFF. DNA for the CDR3: TGTGCCAGCAGTTCGGGATGGGGGGGACTAGCGTCCACCGGGGAGCTGTTTTTT. V is TRBV28 and J is TRBJ2-2; 10 bases agree with TRBD2. There are 18 residues in the CDR3. V shed 4 bases, J shed 4 bases, and the junction held 12 bases outside the gene matches. Germline CDR1 and CDR2: MDHEN and SYDVKM. The full variable domain, its missing parts supplied by reference TRBV28 and TRBJ2-2, is DVKVTQSSRYLVKRTGEKVFLECVQDMDHENMFWYRQDPGLGLRLIYFSYDVKMKEKGDIPEGYSVSREKKERFSLILESASTNQTSMYLCASSSGWGGLASTGELFFGEGSRLTVL.

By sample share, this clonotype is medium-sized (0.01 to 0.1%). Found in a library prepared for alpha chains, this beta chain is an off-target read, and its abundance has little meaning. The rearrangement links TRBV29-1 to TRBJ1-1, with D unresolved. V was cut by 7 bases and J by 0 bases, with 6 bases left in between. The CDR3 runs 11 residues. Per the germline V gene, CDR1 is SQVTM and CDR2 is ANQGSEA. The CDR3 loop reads CSGEMNTEAFF. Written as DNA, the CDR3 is TGCAGCGGAGAAATGAACACTGAAGCTTTCTTT.

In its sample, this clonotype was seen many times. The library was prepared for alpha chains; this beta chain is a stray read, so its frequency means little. CDR3: CASRGTSGSQSYNEQFF. The CDR3 DNA is TGTGCCAGTAGAGGGACTAGCGGGAGCCAATCCTACAATGAGCAGTTCTTC. V is TRBV19 and J is TRBJ2-1, with 14 positions matching TRBD2. The trim removed 6 bases at V and 1 base at J, leaving 5 bases unmatched. CDR3 length: 17 residues. CDR1 is LNHDA and CDR2 is SQIVND in the germline V gene (reference sequence).

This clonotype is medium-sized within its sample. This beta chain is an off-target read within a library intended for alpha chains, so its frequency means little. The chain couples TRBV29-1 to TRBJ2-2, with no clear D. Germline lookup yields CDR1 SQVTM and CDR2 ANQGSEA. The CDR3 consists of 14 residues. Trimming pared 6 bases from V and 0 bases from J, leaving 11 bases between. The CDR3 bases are TGCAGCGTGACCGGGCTACCGAACACCGGGGAGCTGTTTTTT. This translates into CSVTGLPNTGELFF.

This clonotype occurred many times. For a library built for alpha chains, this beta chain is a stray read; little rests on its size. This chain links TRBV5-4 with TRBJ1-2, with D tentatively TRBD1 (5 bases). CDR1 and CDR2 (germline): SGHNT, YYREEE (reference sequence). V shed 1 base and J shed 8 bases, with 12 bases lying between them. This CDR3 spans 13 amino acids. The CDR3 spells CASSLLRGYGYTF. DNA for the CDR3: TGTGCCAGCAGCTTGTTAAGGGGCTACGGCTACACCTTC.

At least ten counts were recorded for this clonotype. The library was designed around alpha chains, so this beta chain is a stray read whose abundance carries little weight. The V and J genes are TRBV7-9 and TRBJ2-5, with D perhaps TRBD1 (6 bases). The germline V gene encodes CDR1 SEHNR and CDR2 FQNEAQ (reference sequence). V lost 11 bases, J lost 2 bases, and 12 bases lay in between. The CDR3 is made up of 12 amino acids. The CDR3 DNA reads TGTGCCTCTCAGAGGGGGCAAGAGACCCAGTACTTC. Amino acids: CASQRGQETQYF. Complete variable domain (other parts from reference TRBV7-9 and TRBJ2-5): DTGVSQNPRHKITKRGQNVTFRCDPISEHNRLYWYRQTLGQGPEFLTYFQNEAQLEKSRLLSDRFSAERPKGSFSTLEIQRTEQGDSAMYLCASQRGQETQYFGPGTRLLVL.

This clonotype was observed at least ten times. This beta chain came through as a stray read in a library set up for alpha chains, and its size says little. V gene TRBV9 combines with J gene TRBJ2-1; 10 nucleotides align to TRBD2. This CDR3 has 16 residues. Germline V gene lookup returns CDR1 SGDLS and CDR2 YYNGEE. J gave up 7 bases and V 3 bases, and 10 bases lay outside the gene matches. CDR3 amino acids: CASSAWTAGGRNEQFF. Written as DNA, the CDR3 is TGTGCCAGCAGCGCCTGGACAGCGGGAGGGCGGAATGAGCAGTTCTTC.

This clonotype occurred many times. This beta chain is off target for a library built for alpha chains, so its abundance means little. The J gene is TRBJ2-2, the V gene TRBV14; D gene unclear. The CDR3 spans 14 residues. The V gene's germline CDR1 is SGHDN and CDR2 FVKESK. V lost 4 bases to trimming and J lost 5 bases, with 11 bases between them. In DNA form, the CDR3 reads TGTGCCAGCAGCCTTGACTGGAAGACCGGGGAGCTGTTTTTT. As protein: CASSLDWKTGELFF.

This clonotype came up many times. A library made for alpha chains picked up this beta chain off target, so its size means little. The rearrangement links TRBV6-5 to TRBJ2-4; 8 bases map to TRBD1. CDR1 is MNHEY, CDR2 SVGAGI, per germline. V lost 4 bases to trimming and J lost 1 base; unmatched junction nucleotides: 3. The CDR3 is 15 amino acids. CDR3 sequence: CASSSGDRAKNIQYF. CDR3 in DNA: TGTGCCAGCAGTTCCGGGGACAGGGCCAAAAACATTCAGTACTTC.

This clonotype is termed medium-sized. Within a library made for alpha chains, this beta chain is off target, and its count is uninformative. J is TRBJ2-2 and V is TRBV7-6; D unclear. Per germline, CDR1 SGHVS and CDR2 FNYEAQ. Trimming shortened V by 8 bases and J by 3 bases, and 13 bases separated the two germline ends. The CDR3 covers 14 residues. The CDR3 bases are TGTGCCAGCCGCCGGACGACGGACACCGGGGAGCTGTTTTTT. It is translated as CASRRTTDTGELFF.

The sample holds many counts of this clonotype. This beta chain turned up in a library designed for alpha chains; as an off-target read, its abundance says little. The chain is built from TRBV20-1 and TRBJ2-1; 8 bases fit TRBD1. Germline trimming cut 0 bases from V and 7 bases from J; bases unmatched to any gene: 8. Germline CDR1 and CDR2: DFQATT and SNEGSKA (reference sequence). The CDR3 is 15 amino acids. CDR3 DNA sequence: TGCAGTGCTAGAGATTTGACAGGGGTTAGGAATGAGCAGTTCTTC. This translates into CSARDLTGVRNEQFF.

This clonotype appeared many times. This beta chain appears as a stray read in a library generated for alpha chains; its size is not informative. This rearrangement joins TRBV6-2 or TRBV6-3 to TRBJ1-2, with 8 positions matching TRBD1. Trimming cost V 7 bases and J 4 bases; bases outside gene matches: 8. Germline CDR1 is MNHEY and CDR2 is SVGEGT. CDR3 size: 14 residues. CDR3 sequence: CASKQGGKIYGYTF. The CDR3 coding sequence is TGTGCCAGCAAACAGGGGGGGAAGATCTATGGCTACACCTTC.

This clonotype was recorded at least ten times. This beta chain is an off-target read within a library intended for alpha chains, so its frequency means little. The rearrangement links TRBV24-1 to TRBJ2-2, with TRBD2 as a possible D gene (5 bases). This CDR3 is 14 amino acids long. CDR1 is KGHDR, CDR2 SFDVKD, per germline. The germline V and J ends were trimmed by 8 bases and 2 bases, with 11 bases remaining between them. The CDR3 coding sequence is TGTGCCACCACAGAGGGCCAAAACACCGGGGAGCTGTTTTTT. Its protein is CATTEGQNTGELFF.

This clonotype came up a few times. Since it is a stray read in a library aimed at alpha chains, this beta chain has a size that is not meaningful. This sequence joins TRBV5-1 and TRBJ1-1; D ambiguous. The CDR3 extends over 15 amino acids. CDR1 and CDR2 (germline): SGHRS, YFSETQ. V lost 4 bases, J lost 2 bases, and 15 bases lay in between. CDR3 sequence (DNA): TGCGCCAGCAGCCAGGACCTGGTTGGAAACACTGAAGCTTTCTTT. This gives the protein CASSQDLVGNTEAFF.

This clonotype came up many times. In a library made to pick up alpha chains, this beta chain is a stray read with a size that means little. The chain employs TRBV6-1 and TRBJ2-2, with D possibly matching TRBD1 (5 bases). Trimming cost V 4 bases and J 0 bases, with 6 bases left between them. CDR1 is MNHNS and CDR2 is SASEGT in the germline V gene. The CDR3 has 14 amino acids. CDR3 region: CASSVGANTGELFF. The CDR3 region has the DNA TGTGCCAGCAGTGTAGGGGCGAACACCGGGGAGCTGTTTTTT.

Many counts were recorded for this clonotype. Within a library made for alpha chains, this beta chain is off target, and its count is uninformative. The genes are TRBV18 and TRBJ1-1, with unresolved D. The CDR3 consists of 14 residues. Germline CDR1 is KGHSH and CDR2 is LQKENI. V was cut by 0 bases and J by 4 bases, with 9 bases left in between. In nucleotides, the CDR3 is TGTGCCAGCTCACCACCCACCAGAAGCACTGAAGCTTTCTTT. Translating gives CASSPPTRSTEAFF.

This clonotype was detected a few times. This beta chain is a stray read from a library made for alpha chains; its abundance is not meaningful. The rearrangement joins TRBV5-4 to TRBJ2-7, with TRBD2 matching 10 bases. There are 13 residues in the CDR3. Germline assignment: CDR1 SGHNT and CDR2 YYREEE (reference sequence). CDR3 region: CAGALAGVSEQYF. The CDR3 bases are TGTGCAGGGGCCCTAGCGGGAGTCAGCGAGCAGTACTTC.

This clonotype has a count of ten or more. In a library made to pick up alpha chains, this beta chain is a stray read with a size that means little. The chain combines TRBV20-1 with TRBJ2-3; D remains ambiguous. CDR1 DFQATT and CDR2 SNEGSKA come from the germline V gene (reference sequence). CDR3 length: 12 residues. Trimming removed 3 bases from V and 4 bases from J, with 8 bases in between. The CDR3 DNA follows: TGCAGTGCTAGTTTTTACTCAGATACGCAGTATTTT. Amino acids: CSASFYSDTQYF.

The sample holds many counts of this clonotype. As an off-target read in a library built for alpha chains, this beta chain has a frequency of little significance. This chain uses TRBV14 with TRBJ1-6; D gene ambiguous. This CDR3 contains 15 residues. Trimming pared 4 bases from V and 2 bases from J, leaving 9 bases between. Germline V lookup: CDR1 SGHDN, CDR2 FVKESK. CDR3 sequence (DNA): TGTGCCAGCAGCCGCGGGCAGACCTATAATTCACCCCTCCACTTT. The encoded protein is CASSRGQTYNSPLHF.

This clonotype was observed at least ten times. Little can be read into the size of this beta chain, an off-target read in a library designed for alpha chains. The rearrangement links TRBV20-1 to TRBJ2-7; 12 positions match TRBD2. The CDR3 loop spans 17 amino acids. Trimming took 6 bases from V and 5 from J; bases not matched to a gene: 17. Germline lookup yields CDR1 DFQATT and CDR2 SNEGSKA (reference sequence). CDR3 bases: TGCAGTGCCACTCTAGCGGGAGGGCCTTACGTAATCCACGAGCAGTACTTC. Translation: CSATLAGGPYVIHEQYF.

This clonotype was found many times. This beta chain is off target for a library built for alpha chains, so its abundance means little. The CDR3 loop reads CASRIRQGDKNIQYF. The CDR3 DNA sequence: TGTGCCAGCAGGATTAGACAGGGGGACAAAAACATTCAGTACTTC. The J gene is TRBJ2-4, the V gene TRBV6-2 or TRBV6-3; 9 bases align to TRBD1. Germline loops: CDR1 MNHEY, CDR2 SVGEGT. This CDR3 comprises 15 residues. V gave up 6 bases and J gave up 3 bases; unmatched junction bases: 6.

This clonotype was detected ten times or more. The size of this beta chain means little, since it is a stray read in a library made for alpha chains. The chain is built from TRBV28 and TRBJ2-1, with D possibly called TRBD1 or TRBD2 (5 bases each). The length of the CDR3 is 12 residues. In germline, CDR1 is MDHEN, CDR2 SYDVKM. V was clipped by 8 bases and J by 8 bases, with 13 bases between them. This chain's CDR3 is CASSGSGYEQFF. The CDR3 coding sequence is TGTGCCAGCTCGGGGTCAGGGTATGAGCAGTTCTTC.